This T cell receptor beta chain was obtained from a study of T cell responses to AZD1222 COVID-19 vaccine. Repertoires were generated with immunoSEQ multiplex PCR, while TCRdb's copy carries only in-frame clones and drops some. The table lists about 140,000 clones, more than 70% of them singletons. This clone is medium-sized by share. Germline V gene sequence: CDR1 SGHRS, CDR2 YFSETQ. The CDR3 consists of 12 residues. V was cut by 4 bases and J by 8 bases, with 10 bases left in between. The input for sequencing was peripheral blood, taken 28 days after the second AZD1222 dose. This TCR was sampled from an adult who received the AZD1222 COVID-19 vaccine. This chain connects TRBV5-1 to TRBJ2-1; D is unclear. The CDR3 DNA reads TGCGCCAGCAGCCCCGGCGTCTATGAGCAGTTCTTC. Its protein product is CASSPGVYEQFF.